This T cell receptor beta chain was profiled in a study of T cells expressing NK-cell markers. Whole-study context: Serological testing identified seven of the eight sequenced donors as HCMV-seropositive and one as seronegative.

In generating TCR beta cDNA, 5'RACE template switching with UMIs was used. From its re-call of the 5' RACE reads, TCRdb lists each CDR3 protein once, without DNA. The sample data list 350,000 to 400,000 distinct CDR3 sequences. Study conclusions and caveats: Dominance of the CD3+CD56-NKG2C+ fraction by these clonotypes also held in a handful of donors. Expanded NKG2C+ T cell clones had unclear HCMV specificity.

The CDR3 runs 15 residues. Comments on this clonotype: Its target is not known.

The clonotype comes from a woman aged 50 to 60 in good health. Sequences were obtained from blood T cells: a sorted CD56 or NKG2C T cell subset, CD4+ or CD8+ T cells, or bulk PBMC T cells (not recorded which). This chain joins TRBV12-3 or TRBV12-4 and TRBJ2-3; the D call of TRBD2 rests on TCRdb alone, since no DNA is present to check it. The CDR3 reads CASRHSGLLTDTQYF.